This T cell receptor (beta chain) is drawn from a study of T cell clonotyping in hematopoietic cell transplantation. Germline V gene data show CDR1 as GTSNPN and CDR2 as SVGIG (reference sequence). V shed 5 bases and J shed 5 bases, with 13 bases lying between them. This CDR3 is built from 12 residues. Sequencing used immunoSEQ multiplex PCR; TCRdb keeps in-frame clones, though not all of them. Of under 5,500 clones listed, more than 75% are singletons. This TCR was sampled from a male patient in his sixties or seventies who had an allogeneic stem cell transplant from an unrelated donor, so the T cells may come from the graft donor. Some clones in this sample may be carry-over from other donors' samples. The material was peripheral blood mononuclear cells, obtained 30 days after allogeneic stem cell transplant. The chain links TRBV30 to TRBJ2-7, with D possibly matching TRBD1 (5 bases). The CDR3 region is CAWDDRGDEQYF. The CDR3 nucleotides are TGTGCCTGGGATGATAGGGGTGACGAGCAGTACTTC.